This is a list of T cell receptor beta chains from one sample in a study of T cell responses to AZD1222 COVID-19 vaccine. Measured with immunoSEQ multiplex PCR; TCRdb has only the in-frame clones, and not every one. The repertoire consists of roughly 91,000 clones, with more than 70% occurring once and the leading ten covering 2.2%. Sequenced material: peripheral blood, taken on day 0 of AZD1222 vaccination. All receptors derive from an adult in good health. Both conserved end residues are trimmed from each CDR3.

v_call: TRBV27; cdr3_aa: ARGGRGTRNTIY
v_call: TRBV12-3/TRBV12-4; cdr3_aa: ASSPRRYGYT
v_call: TRBV6-5; cdr3_aa: ASSYSHRGTGELF
v_call: TRBV6-1; cdr3_aa: ASSRDRGDEQY
v_call: TRBV5-1; cdr3_aa: ASSRGQGSYNEQF
v_call: TRBV7-6; cdr3_aa: ASSSRGRETQY
v_call: TRBV5-1; cdr3_aa: ASSLGGGYYNEQF
v_call: TRBV10-3; cdr3_aa: AISDQGRNTEAF
v_call: TRBV7-9; cdr3_aa: ASSLQGGNTEAF
v_call: TRBV30; cdr3_aa: AWQGQGLNYGYT
v_call: TRBV5-1; cdr3_aa: ASSLASYNSPLH
v_call: TRBV28; cdr3_aa: ASSHGSAGRTGELF
v_call: TRBV7-9; cdr3_aa: ASSLDGRRNTEAF
v_call: TRBV6-5; cdr3_aa: ACTASYEQY
v_call: TRBV18; cdr3_aa: ASSDNNYGYT
v_call: TRBV29-1; cdr3_aa: SVAGATNTEAF
v_call: TRBV7-2; cdr3_aa: ASSSGFFTDTQY
v_call: TRBV7-2; cdr3_aa: ASSTRQTGKQY
v_call: TRBV3-1/TRBV3-2; cdr3_aa: ASSRPGQGAGYT
v_call: TRBV7-6; cdr3_aa: ASSLQTGSYGYT
v_call: TRBV7-2; cdr3_aa: ASSSLMTGGGNYGYT
v_call: TRBV27; cdr3_aa: ASSLSPAIGTYEQY
v_call: TRBV7-9; cdr3_aa: ASSSQTSGNEQF
v_call: TRBV11-3; cdr3_aa: ASSSGPGEQF
v_call: TRBV28; cdr3_aa: ASSTGGWGPQH
v_call: TRBV19; cdr3_aa: ASSPWDRASPQH